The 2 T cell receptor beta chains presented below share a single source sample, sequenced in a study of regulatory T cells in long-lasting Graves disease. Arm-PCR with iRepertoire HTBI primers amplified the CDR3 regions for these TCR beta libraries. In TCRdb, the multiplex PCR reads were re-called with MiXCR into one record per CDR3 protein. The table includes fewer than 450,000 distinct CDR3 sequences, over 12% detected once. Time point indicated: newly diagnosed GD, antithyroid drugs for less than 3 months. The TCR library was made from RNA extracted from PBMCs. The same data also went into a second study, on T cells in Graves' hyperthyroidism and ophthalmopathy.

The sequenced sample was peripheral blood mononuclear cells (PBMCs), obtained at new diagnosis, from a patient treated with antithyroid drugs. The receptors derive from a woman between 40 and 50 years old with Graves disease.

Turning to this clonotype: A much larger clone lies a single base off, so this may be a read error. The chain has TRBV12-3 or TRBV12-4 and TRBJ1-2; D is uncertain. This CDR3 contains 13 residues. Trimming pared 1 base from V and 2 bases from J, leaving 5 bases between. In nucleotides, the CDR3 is TGTGCCAGCAGTTTAGGGGAAAACTATGGCTACACCTTC. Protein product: CASSLGENYGYTF.

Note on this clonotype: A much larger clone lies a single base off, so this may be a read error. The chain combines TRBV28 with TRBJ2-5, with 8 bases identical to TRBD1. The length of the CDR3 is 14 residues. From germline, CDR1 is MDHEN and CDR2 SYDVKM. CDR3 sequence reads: CASSSGQVQEIQYF. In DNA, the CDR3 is TGTGCCAGCAGTTCGGGACAGGTCCAAGAGATCCAGTACTTC.